The clone carrying this T cell receptor (beta chain) was picked up one time. Its antigen is unknown. Here immunoSEQ multiplex PCR was the method, and the copy in TCRdb shows in-frame clones only, minus some. The sample comprises tens of thousands of clones, roughly 80% of which are singletons, and about 2.2% rests with the top ten. This specimen belongs to a study of OX40 agonist ivuxolimab in advanced cancers. Study results and limitations: Low normalized T-cell clonal expansion also characterized some of the nonresponders.

Per germline, CDR1 SGHNT and CDR2 YENEEA. The CDR3 sequence is 15 residues long. Trimming removed 0 bases from V and 2 bases from J, with 10 bases in between. The chain combines TRBV11-3 with TRBJ1-1, with D hard to call. The source was CD4+ or CD8+ T cells sorted from blood, collected in a trial of the OX40 agonist ivuxolimab. The TCR sequence derives from an adult with an advanced solid tumor such as melanoma, head and neck, liver or kidney cancer. The CDR3 spells CASSLDGGPNTEAFF. The CDR3 region has the DNA TGTGCCAGCAGCTTAGATGGAGGACCTAACACTGAAGCTTTCTTT.